The 14 T cell receptor beta chains in this list originate from one sample, sequenced in a study of blood T cell repertoires in COVID-19. Sequencing was performed with immunoSEQ multiplex PCR; in TCRdb, only in-frame clones are kept and a portion is missing. Of hundreds of thousands of clones in the sample, just over 85% were seen once. The sample taken for sequencing was peripheral blood. The receptors were gathered from a woman under 40 with active or convalescent COVID-19.

The chain joins TRBV6-4 to TRBJ2-2, with TRBD2 matching over 8 bases. In germline, CDR1 is MRHNA, CDR2 SNTAGT. The CDR3 sequence is 15 residues long. V lost 5 bases and J lost 6; bases outside the gene matches: 8. The CDR3 DNA reads as TGTGCCAGCAGTCCTAACGGGAGGGTACCCGGGGAGCTGTTTTTT. Encoded protein: CASSPNGRVPGELFF.

Regarding this clone: Distinct nucleotide sequences in the sample also encode this CDR3. This sequence joins TRBV18 and TRBJ1-1; D is unresolved. With 3 bases removed from V and 1 base from J, the gap between germline ends came to 6 bases. CDR3 length: 13 residues. The germline V gene encodes CDR1 KGHSH and CDR2 LQKENI. CDR3 loop: CASSPSGNTEAFF. The CDR3 bases are TGTGCCAGCTCACCCTCAGGGAACACTGAAGCTTTCTTT.

The CDR3 reads CASSPGLSGDTQYF. In DNA form, the CDR3 reads TGTGCCAGCAGCCCGGGACTTAGCGGAGATACGCAGTATTTT. This chain uses TRBV3-1 (or the pseudogene TRBV3-2) with TRBJ2-3, with a tentative D call TRBD2 (6 bases). V lost 4 bases and J 5 bases, leaving 13 bases between the germline ends. Germline CDR1 reads LGHDT; CDR2 reads YNNKEL (reference sequence). CDR3 length: 14 residues.

This chain uses TRBV27 with TRBJ1-5, with D maybe TRBD1 (6 bases). The V gene's germline CDR1 is MNHEY and CDR2 SMNVEV (reference sequence). This CDR3 comprises 16 residues. V lost 3 bases, J lost 3 bases, and 15 bases lay in between. The DNA for the CDR3 is TGTGCCAGCAGTTTCAGGGGCCTGTCTTCCAATCAGCCCCAGCATTTT. Translated, it gives CASSFRGLSSNQPQHF.

The V gene is TRBV6-4, the J gene TRBJ2-1; 8 bases are shared with TRBD2. J gave up 3 bases and V 10 bases, and 8 bases lay outside the gene matches. Germline V gives CDR1 MRHNA, CDR2 SNTAGT. The CDR3 sequence is 14 residues long. The CDR3 loop reads CATSPGGIYNEQFF. CDR3 DNA: TGTGCCACCTCCCCGGGGGGGATCTACAATGAGCAGTTCTTC.

The chain joins TRBV27 to TRBJ2-2; the match to TRBD1 covers 9 bases. Per germline, CDR1 MNHEY and CDR2 SMNVEV (reference sequence). With V trimmed by 3 bases and J by 6 bases, 8 bases remained unmatched. This CDR3 has 16 amino acids. The CDR3 DNA reads as TGTGCCAGCAGTTTGATGGGGACAGGGTACCCCGGGGAGCTGTTTTTT. Amino acids: CASSLMGTGYPGELFF.

The table lists this clone with many counts. V is TRBV29-1 and J is TRBJ1-2, with D possibly being TRBD1 (6 bases). Germline V gives CDR1 SQVTM, CDR2 ANQGSEA. Trimming pared 7 bases from V and 4 bases from J, leaving 10 bases between. CDR3 length: 11 residues. The chain's CDR3 is CSARDTYGYTF. In DNA, the CDR3 is TGCAGCGCCCGGGACACCTATGGCTACACCTTC.

This clone has just a few counts. V and J are TRBV10-3 and TRBJ1-1; the D gene is possibly TRBD1 (5 bases). The germline V gene has CDR1 ENHRY and CDR2 SYGVKD. This CDR3 region has 15 residues. The V gene lost 2 bases and the J gene lost 0 bases, with 10 bases spanning the gap. CDR3: CAISERAGMNTEAFF. The DNA for the CDR3 is TGTGCCATCAGTGAGAGAGCAGGGATGAACACTGAAGCTTTCTTT.

This chain's CDR3 is CASSEEGGGTEAFF. The CDR3 bases are TGTGCCAGCAGTGAAGAAGGCGGGGGCACTGAAGCTTTCTTT. The J gene is TRBJ1-1, the V gene TRBV2; D might be TRBD1 (5 bases). This CDR3 has 14 residues. V was pared by 1 base and J by 4 bases, with 10 bases between. Germline loops: CDR1 SNHLY, CDR2 FYNNEI.

This chain connects TRBV18 to TRBJ1-1; 8 bases map to TRBD1. J gave up 9 bases and V 3 bases, and 6 bases lay outside the gene matches. CDR1 is KGHSH, CDR2 LQKENI, per germline. The length of the CDR3 is 13 residues. CDR3 sequence reads: CASSPSTGEKAFF. CDR3 bases: TGTGCCAGCTCACCTTCGACAGGGGAAAAAGCTTTCTTT.

This chain uses TRBV6-5 with TRBJ2-3; D gene unclear. The germline V gene has CDR1 MNHEY and CDR2 SVGAGI. The CDR3 runs 12 residues. Between the trimmed V and J ends, which lost 6 bases and 0 bases, there was a span of 4 bases. In DNA, the CDR3 is TGTGCCAGCAGGGCCAGCACAGATACGCAGTATTTT. Its protein product is CASRASTDTQYF.

The rearrangement uses TRBV6-5 and TRBJ2-2; 7 positions agree with TRBD1. V gave up 0 bases and J gave up 4 bases; unmatched junction bases: 5. This CDR3 spans 16 amino acids. Germline-derived CDR1 and CDR2 are MNHEY and SVGAGI. CDR3 nucleotides: TGTGCCAGCAGTTACTCTCCGGGACAGTTCACCGGGGAGCTGTTTTTT. Its protein product is CASSYSPGQFTGELFF.

The genes are TRBV19 and TRBJ1-3; D may be TRBD1 (6 bases). CDR3 size: 14 residues. V was clipped by 5 bases and J by 0 bases, with 8 bases between them. Germline V gene data show CDR1 as LNHDA and CDR2 as SQIVND (reference sequence). CDR3 loop: CASSGQSSGNTIYF. The CDR3 DNA is TGTGCCAGTAGTGGACAGAGCTCTGGAAACACCATATATTTT.

In its sample, this clone was seen a few times. The chain has TRBV27 and TRBJ1-5; a weak D match, TRBD1 (5 bases). The CDR3 is 13 residues long. Trimming took off 4 bases at V and 4 bases at J, with 8 bases between the two ends. Germline loops: CDR1 MNHEY, CDR2 SMNVEV (reference sequence). The CDR3 sequence: CASSSKGNQPQHF. The DNA of the CDR3 is TGTGCCAGCAGTTCGAAGGGGAATCAGCCCCAGCATTTT.